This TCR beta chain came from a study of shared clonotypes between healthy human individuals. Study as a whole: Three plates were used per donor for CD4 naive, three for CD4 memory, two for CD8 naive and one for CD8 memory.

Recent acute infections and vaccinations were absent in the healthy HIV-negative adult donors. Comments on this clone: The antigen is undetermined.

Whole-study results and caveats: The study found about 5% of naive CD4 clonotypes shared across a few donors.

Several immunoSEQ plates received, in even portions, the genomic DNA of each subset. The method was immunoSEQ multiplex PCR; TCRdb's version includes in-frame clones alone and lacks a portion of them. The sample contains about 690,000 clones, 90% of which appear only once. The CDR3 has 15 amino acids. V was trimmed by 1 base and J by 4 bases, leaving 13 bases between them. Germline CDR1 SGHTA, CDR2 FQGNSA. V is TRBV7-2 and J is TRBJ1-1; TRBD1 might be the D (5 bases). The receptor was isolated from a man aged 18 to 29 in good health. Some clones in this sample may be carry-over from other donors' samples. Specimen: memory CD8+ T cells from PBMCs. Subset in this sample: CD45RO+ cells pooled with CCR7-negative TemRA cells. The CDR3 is CASSLGAGGGTEAFF. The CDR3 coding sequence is TGTGCCAGCAGCTTAGGAGCGGGTGGGGGCACTGAAGCTTTCTTT.